The sequence of this T cell receptor (beta chain) was determined in a study of control samples from healthy donors and cancer patients. Generated by immunoSEQ multiplex PCR, the TCRdb table keeps only in-frame clones and is missing some. This table holds tens of thousands of clones, around 87% found once. V lost 0 bases and J lost 2, with 6 bases in between. From germline, CDR1 is SGHRS and CDR2 YFSETQ. This CDR3 has 13 amino acids. What was sequenced was blood. This sequence originates from a man in his fifties in good health. The chain uses TRBV5-1 and TRBJ2-7; D uncertain. The CDR3 protein is CASSLDSPYEQYF. CDR3 coding DNA: TGCGCCAGCAGCTTGGATAGCCCCTACGAGCAGTACTTC.